This TCR beta chain originates from a study of shared clonotypes between healthy human individuals. Study-wide results and limits: The genetic and exposure-history diversity represented was limited by few donors. Between a handful of donors, naive CD4 clonotypes were shared at a level of around 4.8%.

The CDR3 is 14 residues long. The V end lost 5 bases, the J end lost 6 bases, and 11 bases lay between the germline ends. CDR1 LNHDA and CDR2 SQIVND come from the germline V gene (reference sequence). CD45RO-negative cells were positively selected for CCR7, leaving out terminally differentiated effector memory CD45RA+ cells. Notes on this clone: The antigen is unknown.

Profiling relied on immunoSEQ multiplex PCR, and the TCRdb table lists in-frame clones only, not all of them. In the table there are some 2,000,000 clones, roughly 95% of which are singletons. This TCR derives from a man between 18 and 35 years old in good health. The chain uses TRBV19 and TRBJ1-6; no clear D gene. Sequenced input: naive CD8+ T cells sorted from blood. CDR3 sequence (DNA): TGTGCCAGTAGTGATGTGTTGGGTAATTCACCCCTCCACTTT. It yields the protein CASSDVLGNSPLHF.